This passage covers 28 T cell receptor beta chains from one sample sequenced in a study of cytomegalovirus exposure and HLA in healthy donors. PCR involved 60 Vbeta and 13 Jbeta primers. Only in-frame clones appear in the TCRdb table, and some are missing; sequencing was by immunoSEQ multiplex PCR. The data show 140,000 to 150,000 clones, roughly 70% seen once. Sequenced: PBMCs. The receptors here all came from an older woman in good health and CMV-seropositive.

The CDR3 spells CASSPSGMNTEAFF. The CDR3 bases are TGTGCCAGCTCACCGTCAGGGATGAACACTGAAGCTTTCTTT. The chain uses TRBV18 and TRBJ1-1, with D possibly TRBD1 on 5 matching bases. The CDR3 loop spans 14 amino acids. The germline V gene has CDR1 KGHSH and CDR2 LQKENI. Trimming took 3 bases from V and 0 from J, leaving 8 bases between them.

In DNA, the CDR3 is TGTGCCAGCAGTGAAGGGACATTTGATGGCTACACCTTC. Residues: CASSEGTFDGYTF. V is TRBV6-1 and J is TRBJ1-2, with a tentative D call TRBD1 (5 bases). The V end lost 1 base, the J end lost 6 bases, and 9 bases lay between the germline ends. From germline, CDR1 is MNHNS and CDR2 SASEGT. This CDR3 comprises 13 residues.

V usage is TRBV28 and J usage is TRBJ1-2; tentatively, D is TRBD1 (5 bases). The CDR3 runs to 14 residues. Germline CDR1 and CDR2: MDHEN and SYDVKM. The V gene lost 4 bases and the J gene lost 7 bases, with 16 bases spanning the gap. CDR3 nucleotides: TGTGCCAGCAGTTCTGGGGGGGTCCTCTTTGGCTACACCTTC. It specifies CASSSGGVLFGYTF.

This chain links TRBV7-2 with TRBJ2-2, with 9 bases identical to TRBD1. The CDR3 spans 15 residues. After removal of 3 bases from V and 8 bases from J, the junction contained 7 bases not matched to a gene. Germline V lookup: CDR1 SGHTA, CDR2 FQGNSA. DNA of the CDR3: TGTGCCAGCAGCTTGGCACAGGGGGCGCGGGGGGAGCTGTTTTTT. Translating gives CASSLAQGARGELFF.

The chain combines TRBV6-5 with TRBJ2-2; TRBD2 matches 11 bases. The V gene's germline CDR1 is MNHEY and CDR2 SVGAGI. There are 15 residues in the CDR3. With V trimmed by 5 bases and J by 7 bases, 6 bases remained unmatched. The CDR3 nucleotides read TGTGCCAGCAGTCAACAACTAGCGGGGGTCGGGGAGCTGTTTTTT. Translation: CASSQQLAGVGELFF.

This chain joins TRBV5-1 and TRBJ1-2; D unresolved. The germline CDR1 and CDR2 sequences are SGHRS and YFSETQ. There are 12 residues in the CDR3. V lost 0 bases to trimming and J lost 7 bases, with 7 bases between them. CDR3 sequence: CASSLEGSGYTF. The CDR3 DNA reads as TGCGCCAGCAGCTTGGAAGGGAGTGGCTACACCTTC.

This clone was observed a handful of times. The chain joins TRBV15 to TRBJ2-4; 9 positions match TRBD2. J was trimmed by 5 bases and V by 5 bases; bases with no gene match: 25. Germline V gives CDR1 LNHNV, CDR2 YYDKDF (reference sequence). The CDR3 has 21 amino acids. Here the CDR3 DNA reads TGTGCCACCAGCCCCCCCGGACAGGTCCGCGGGAGGGATAAGTGGGAAAACATTCAGTACTTC. As protein: CATSPPGQVRGRDKWENIQYF.

The table lists this clone with a few counts. V and J are TRBV27 and TRBJ1-2, with 8 nucleotides matching TRBD1. The germline V gene has CDR1 MNHEY and CDR2 SMNVEV (reference sequence). The length of the CDR3 is 14 residues. V was pared by 2 bases and J by 6 bases, with 5 bases of the junction left unmatched. CDR3 in amino acids: CASSLGRGQNGYTF. The DNA for the CDR3 is TGTGCCAGCAGTTTAGGCAGGGGGCAAAATGGCTACACCTTC.

The V call is TRBV6-5, the J call TRBJ2-2; 9 nucleotides match TRBD2. The CDR3 has 16 amino acids. Trimming cost V 2 bases and J 1 base; bases outside gene matches: 2. Germline loops: CDR1 MNHEY, CDR2 SVGAGI. Written as DNA, the CDR3 is TGTGCCAGCAGTTACCAACTAGCGGGGAACACCGGGGAGCTGTTTTTT. It encodes CASSYQLAGNTGELFF.

V and J are TRBV27 and TRBJ2-2, with D maybe TRBD2 (5 bases). Germline V CDR1 and CDR2: MNHEY, SMNVEV (reference sequence). This CDR3 is built from 12 residues. The V end was cut by 2 bases, the J end by 8 bases, with 6 bases between. CDR3 nucleotide sequence: TGTGCCAGCAGTTTACCGGGAGGGGAGCTGTTTTTT. As protein: CASSLPGGELFF.

This clone was counted only a few times. In DNA, the CDR3 is TGCAGCGTTGGAACAGGGGGTGGAAACACCATATATTTT. The encoded protein is CSVGTGGGNTIYF. This chain links TRBV29-1 with TRBJ1-3; 8 bases are shared with TRBD1. The CDR3 runs to 13 residues. Germline V lookup: CDR1 SQVTM, CDR2 ANQGSEA. V lost 4 bases and J lost 3; bases outside the gene matches: 2. Full variable domain (outside the CDR3, taken from reference TRBV29-1 and TRBJ1-3): SAVISQKPSRDICQRGTSLTIQCQVDSQVTMMFWYRQQPGQSLTLIATANQGSEATYESGFVIDKFPISRPNLTFSTLTVSNMSPEDSSIYLCSVGTGGGNTIYFGEGSWLTVV.

V gene TRBV7-8 combines with J gene TRBJ2-1, with D maybe TRBD1 (5 bases). V lost 1 base, J lost 9 bases, and 16 bases lay in between. Germline V gene sequence: CDR1 SGHVS, CDR2 FQNEAQ. The CDR3 loop spans 15 amino acids. CDR3 sequence (DNA): TGTGCCAGCAGCTTAGAGGGGAAATGGATCGCTGAGCAGTTCTTC. It specifies CASSLEGKWIAEQFF.

Only one count was recorded for this clone. The rearrangement joins TRBV7-2 to TRBJ1-5; weak D call: TRBD1 (6 bases). Trimming cost V 1 base and J 6 bases, with 13 bases left between them. Germline V gene data show CDR1 as SGHTA and CDR2 as FQGNSA. This CDR3 spans 15 amino acids. This CDR3 is CASSLGNRDGQPQHF. CDR3 DNA: TGTGCCAGCAGCTTAGGGAACAGGGACGGTCAGCCCCAGCATTTT. Full variable domain (remainder filled in from reference TRBV7-2 and TRBJ1-5): GAGVSQSPSNKVTEKGKDVELRCDPISGHTALYWYRQSLGQGLEFLIYFQGNSAPDKSGLPSDRFSAERTGGSVSTLTIQRTQQEDSAVYLCASSLGNRDGQPQHFGDGTRLSIL.

This clone was seen just once. The chain joins TRBV6-1 to TRBJ1-2, with D possibly TRBD1 on 5 matching bases. Trimming left V 0 bases short and J 5 bases short, with 13 bases between. The CDR3 is made up of 15 amino acids. Germline CDR1 and CDR2: MNHNS and SASEGT. The DNA of the CDR3 is TGTGCCAGCAGTGAAGCAAAGGGGTCAGGGTATGGCTACACCTTC. Encoded protein: CASSEAKGSGYGYTF.

This chain links TRBV29-1 with TRBJ2-7; D perhaps matches TRBD2 (5 bases). Trimming removed 4 bases from V and 0 bases from J, with 7 bases in between. The CDR3 covers 12 residues. Germline CDR1 reads SQVTM; CDR2 reads ANQGSEA. The CDR3 nucleotides read TGCAGCGTTGTAGCGAACTCCTACGAGCAGTACTTC. This codes for CSVVANSYEQYF.

This chain connects TRBV18 to TRBJ2-1, with D uncertain. This CDR3 comprises 14 residues. Trimming removed 3 bases at V and 3 bases at J, with 9 bases between. Germline CDR1 KGHSH, CDR2 LQKENI. CDR3 in DNA: TGTGCCAGCTCACCCGACACTCGCTACAATGAGCAGTTCTTC. It specifies CASSPDTRYNEQFF.

This clone was counted between two and nine times. CDR3 region: CASSLEPGVGNQPQHF. The CDR3 DNA reads TGCGCCAGCAGCTTGGAGCCGGGAGTCGGCAATCAGCCCCAGCATTTT. The chain combines TRBV5-1 with TRBJ1-5; no clear D gene. Trimming removed 0 bases at V and 2 bases at J, with 12 bases between. Germline loops: CDR1 SGHRS, CDR2 YFSETQ. This CDR3 has 16 amino acids.

The J gene is TRBJ2-1, the V gene TRBV5-1; 7 nucleotides align to TRBD1. Germline-derived CDR1 and CDR2 are SGHRS and YFSETQ. J gave up 9 bases and V 1 base, and 10 bases lay outside the gene matches. There are 15 residues in the CDR3. The CDR3 sequence is CASSLRQGAAGEQFF. In DNA, the CDR3 is TGCGCCAGCAGCTTGCGACAGGGTGCGGCTGGTGAGCAGTTCTTC.

The V gene is TRBV7-6, the J gene TRBJ2-1; 9 bases fit TRBD2. The trim removed 1 base at V and 6 bases at J, leaving 10 bases unmatched. The CDR3 spans 17 residues. CDR1 SGHVS and CDR2 FNYEAQ come from the germline V gene. DNA of the CDR3: TGTGCCAGCAGCTTAGTAGCGGGAGACTTTAGTCGCAATGAGCAGTTCTTC. This sequence encodes CASSLVAGDFSRNEQFF. Supplemented by reference TRBV7-6 and TRBJ2-1, the full variable domain reads GAGVSQSPRYKVTKRGQDVALRCDPISGHVSLYWYRQALGQGPEFLTYFNYEAQQDKSGLPNDRFSAERPEGSISTLTIQRTEQRDSAMYRCASSLVAGDFSRNEQFFGPGTRLTVL.

The chain links TRBV19 to TRBJ2-5; TRBD1 is a possible D gene (6 bases). V was cut by 11 bases and J by 2 bases, with 21 bases left in between. CDR3 size: 15 residues. Germline CDR1 LNHDA, CDR2 SQIVND (reference sequence). The CDR3 here is CASRQGPTTQETQYF. The CDR3 DNA sequence: TGTGCCTCCCGTCAGGGGCCCACCACACAAGAGACCCAGTACTTC. Full variable domain (missing parts from reference TRBV19 and TRBJ2-5): DGGITQSPKYLFRKEGQNVTLSCEQNLNHDAMYWYRQDPGQGLRLIYYSQIVNDFQKGDIAEGYSVSREKKESFPLTVTSAQKNPTAFYLCASRQGPTTQETQYFGPGTRLLVL.

This sequence joins TRBV5-4 and TRBJ1-2, with TRBD1 identical over 11 bases. Germline V gives CDR1 SGHNT, CDR2 YYREEE (reference sequence). This CDR3 comprises 16 residues. V gave up 4 bases and J gave up 4 bases; unmatched junction bases: 9. The CDR3 reads CASSQVGQGEIYGYTF. CDR3 bases: TGTGCCAGCAGCCAAGTGGGACAGGGGGAGATCTATGGCTACACCTTC.

This chain links TRBV18 with TRBJ1-5; D ambiguous. The CDR3 spans 13 residues. V was pared by 2 bases and J by 3 bases, with 5 bases between. Germline V gene data show CDR1 as KGHSH and CDR2 as LQKENI. CDR3: CASSPDINQPQHF. For the CDR3, the DNA is TGTGCCAGCTCACCAGACATCAATCAGCCCCAGCATTTT.

The chain is built from TRBV7-2 and TRBJ2-1; D is possibly TRBD1 (6 bases). The CDR3 sequence is 13 residues long. Germline-derived CDR1 and CDR2 are SGHTA and FQGNSA. With 5 bases removed from V and 4 bases from J, the gap between germline ends came to 9 bases. For the CDR3, the DNA is TGTGCCAGCAGCCCTCAGGGGTACAATGAGCAGTTCTTC. It is translated as CASSPQGYNEQFF. Looking up the rest from reference TRBV7-2 and TRBJ2-1 gives the full variable domain: GAGVSQSPSNKVTEKGKDVELRCDPISGHTALYWYRQSLGQGLEFLIYFQGNSAPDKSGLPSDRFSAERTGGSVSTLTIQRTQQEDSAVYLCASSPQGYNEQFFGPGTRLTVL.

This clone was observed a handful of times. The rearrangement joins TRBV5-1 to TRBJ1-3; maybe TRBD1 (6 bases). Germline V gene data show CDR1 as SGHRS and CDR2 as YFSETQ. V was trimmed by 0 bases and J by 4 bases, leaving 11 bases between them. The CDR3 runs to 15 residues. CDR3 nucleotides: TGCGCCAGCAGCTTGGAAGGGGGATCCGGAAACACCATATATTTT. This encodes CASSLEGGSGNTIYF. The full variable domain, with the rest looked up from reference TRBV5-1 and TRBJ1-3, is KAGVTQTPRYLIKTRGQQVTLSCSPISGHRSVSWYQQTPGQGLQFLFEYFSETQRNKGNFPGRFSGRQFSNSRSEMNVSTLELGDSALYLCASSLEGGSGNTIYFGEGSWLTVV.

This chain connects TRBV28 to TRBJ1-2; TRBD1 agrees at 9 bases. Looked up from germline, CDR1 is MDHEN and CDR2 is SYDVKM. This CDR3 is 15 amino acids long. The ends lost 3 bases at V and 1 base at J; junction bases unmatched: 3. CDR3 residues: CASSLGQGHNYGYTF. The DNA of the CDR3 is TGTGCCAGCAGTTTGGGACAGGGTCATAACTATGGCTACACCTTC.

The genes are TRBV6-5 and TRBJ2-7; 7 nucleotides agree with TRBD2. The length of the CDR3 is 15 residues. V trimming: 0 bases; J trimming: 0 bases; junction bases outside the gene matches: 2. Germline V gene data show CDR1 as MNHEY and CDR2 as SVGAGI. CDR3 protein: CASSYSRTSSYEQYF. The CDR3 nucleotides are TGTGCCAGCAGTTACTCCCGGACTAGCTCCTACGAGCAGTACTTC.

DNA of the CDR3: TGCGCCAGCAGCTTGGGCCGACTAGCGACTACCTACGAGCAGTACTTC. Translation: CASSLGRLATTYEQYF. The chain is built from TRBV5-1 and TRBJ2-7, with 8 bases that match TRBD2. CDR3 length equals 16 residues. Losses at the gene ends were 0 bases for V and 2 bases for J; bases not matched to a gene: 7. Germline values: CDR1 SGHRS, CDR2 YFSETQ. The whole variable domain, remainder taken from reference TRBV5-1 and TRBJ2-7, is KAGVTQTPRYLIKTRGQQVTLSCSPISGHRSVSWYQQTPGQGLQFLFEYFSETQRNKGNFPGRFSGRQFSNSRSEMNVSTLELGDSALYLCASSLGRLATTYEQYFGPGTRLTVT.

The genes are TRBV7-3 and TRBJ2-2; 8 bases agree with TRBD1. The CDR3 has 18 residues. V trimming: 5 bases; J trimming: 4 bases; junction bases outside the gene matches: 15. CDR1 and CDR2 (germline): SGHTA, FQGTGA. This CDR3 reads CASSPRGQGVLGTGELFF. The CDR3 DNA follows: TGTGCCAGCAGCCCGCGCGGACAGGGTGTTTTAGGCACCGGGGAGCTGTTTTTT.